This paragraph reports one T cell receptor (beta chain). What this receptor recognizes is not known. One base away there is no much larger clone; base qualities are not given. The sample originates from a study of control samples from healthy donors and cancer patients (dated by TCRdb to the early 2020s). Inclusive of the bounding cysteine and phenylalanine, the CDR3 is 15 residues long. Only the CDR3 DNA is retained, 45 bases long and in frame from the first base. CDR1 and CDR2 (SEHNR, FQNEAQ) derive from the germline V gene (reference sequence). V is clipped by 5 bases and J by 6 bases, and the sequence between their germline boundaries is 18 bases long. The method was the immunoSEQ multiplex PCR assay. Drawn from immuneACCESS, this table holds only the in-frame rearrangements with V and J called that TCRdb kept. Clones are partly lost; checked studies trace under half to an unresolved V gene and leave the rest unexplained. The sample includes 100,000 to 150,000 clones, with about nine tenths observed a single time. Less than 9.5% of the sample is in the top ten clones.

The source material was blood. This receptor was obtained from a man aged 40-50 years in good health. The chain was built from TRBV7-9 and TRBJ2-3, and possibly TRBD2, on 6 matching bases. In nucleotides, the sequence is TGTGCCAGCAGCCCCAAGACTAGGGTTCAGGATACGCAGTATTTT. The encoded protein is CASSPKTRVQDTQYF.